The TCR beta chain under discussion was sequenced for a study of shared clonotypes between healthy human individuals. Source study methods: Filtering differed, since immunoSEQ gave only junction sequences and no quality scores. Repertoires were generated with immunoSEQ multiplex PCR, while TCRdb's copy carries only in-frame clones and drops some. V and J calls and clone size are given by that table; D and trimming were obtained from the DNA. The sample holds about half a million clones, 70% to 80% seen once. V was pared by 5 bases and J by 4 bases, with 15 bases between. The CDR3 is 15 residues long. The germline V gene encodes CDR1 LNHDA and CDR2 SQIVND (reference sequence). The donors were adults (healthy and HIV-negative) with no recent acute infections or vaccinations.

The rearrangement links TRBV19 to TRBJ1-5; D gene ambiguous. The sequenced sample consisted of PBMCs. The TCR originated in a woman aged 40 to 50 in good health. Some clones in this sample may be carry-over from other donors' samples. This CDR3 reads CASSLIVTPNQPQHF. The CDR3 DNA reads TGTGCCAGTAGTCTGATTGTTACTCCAAATCAGCCCCAGCATTTT.